This T cell receptor beta chain was identified in a study of radiotherapy plus CTLA-4 blockade in lung cancer. Findings and limits, study-wide: According to reports, early shifts in blood T cell clones, alongside interferon-beta, forecast response most accurately.

Patients in the study, people with chemo-refractory metastatic non-small-cell lung cancer, received focal radiation plus ipilimumab CTLA-4 blockade. CDR1 WNHNN and CDR2 SYGVQD come from the germline V gene (reference sequence). Trimming took off 0 bases at V and 3 bases at J, with 10 bases between the two ends. The CDR3 is 15 residues long. Assay: immunoSEQ multiplex PCR; the TCRdb copy retains only in-frame clones and omits some. The table has over 50,000 clones, more than 65% seen once; the top ten hold 3.2%. Concerning this clone: What it binds is unknown.

The sequences come from peripheral blood, collected from a patient treated with radiotherapy plus ipilimumab. J is TRBJ2-3 and V is TRBV10-1; D is possibly TRBD2 (5 bases). The receptor comes from a human donor with non-small cell lung cancer who had a partial response to radiotherapy plus ipilimumab. CDR3 DNA: TGCGCCAGCAGTGAGTCCGGGGTGGGTACAGATACGCAGTATTTT. Its protein is CASSESGVGTDTQYF.